This TCR beta chain was obtained from a study of spatial heterogeneity in lung cancer. Study results and limitations: Tumors with more nonsynonymous mutations had more expanded intratumoral alpha and beta TCRs.

In TCRdb, the 5' RACE reads were re-called with MiXCR into one record per CDR3 protein. The table has around 8,100 distinct CDR3 sequences, 5% to 6.5% seen once. The CDR3 runs 16 residues. V lost 0 bases and J lost 2, with 15 bases in between. In germline, CDR1 is SGHRS, CDR2 YFSETQ. The sample holds many counts of this clonotype. The antigen is undetermined. Time point defined: sample taken at primary tumor resection. The cohort: over 70 early-stage, untreated non-small cell lung cancer patients. Whole RNA from tumor, nontumor lung or frozen PBMC was sequenced unsorted. The rearrangement uses TRBV5-1 and TRBJ2-7; tentatively, D is TRBD1 (5 bases). This clonotype originated in a male donor with early-stage non-small cell lung cancer. Material: lung tumor tissue, obtained at surgery. CDR3 region: CASSLAQGGPTYEQYF. In nucleotides, the CDR3 is TGCGCCAGCAGCTTGGCTCAGGGCGGTCCTACCTACGAGCAGTACTTC.